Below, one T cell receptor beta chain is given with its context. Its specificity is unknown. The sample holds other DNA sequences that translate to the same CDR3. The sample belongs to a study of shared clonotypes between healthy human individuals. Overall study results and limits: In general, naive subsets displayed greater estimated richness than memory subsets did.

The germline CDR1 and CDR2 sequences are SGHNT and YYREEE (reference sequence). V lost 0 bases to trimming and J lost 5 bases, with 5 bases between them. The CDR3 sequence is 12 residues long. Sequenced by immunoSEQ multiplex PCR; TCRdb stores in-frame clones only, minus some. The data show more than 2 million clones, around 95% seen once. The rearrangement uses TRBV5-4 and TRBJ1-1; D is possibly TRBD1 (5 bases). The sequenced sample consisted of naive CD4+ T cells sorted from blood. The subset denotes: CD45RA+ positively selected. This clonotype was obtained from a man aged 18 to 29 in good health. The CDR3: CASSLDRTEAFF. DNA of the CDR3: TGTGCCAGCAGCTTGGACAGGACTGAAGCTTTCTTT.